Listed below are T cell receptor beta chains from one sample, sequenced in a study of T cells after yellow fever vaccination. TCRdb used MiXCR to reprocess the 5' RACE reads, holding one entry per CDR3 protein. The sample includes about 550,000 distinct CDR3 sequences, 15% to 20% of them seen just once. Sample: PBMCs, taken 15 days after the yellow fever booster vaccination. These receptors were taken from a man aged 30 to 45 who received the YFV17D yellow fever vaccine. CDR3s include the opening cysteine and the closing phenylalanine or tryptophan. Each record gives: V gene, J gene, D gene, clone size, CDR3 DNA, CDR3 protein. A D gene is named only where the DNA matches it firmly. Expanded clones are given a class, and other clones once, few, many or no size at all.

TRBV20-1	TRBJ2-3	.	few	TGCAGTGCTAGAGCAACAGGGACTAGCACAGATACGCAGTATTTT	CSARATGTSTDTQYF
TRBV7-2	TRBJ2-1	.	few	TGTGCCAGCAGCTTAGTTCCGCTAGCGAGCTCCTACAATGAGCAGTTCTTC	CASSLVPLASSYNEQFF
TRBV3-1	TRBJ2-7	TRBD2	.	TGTGCCAGCGAGCGGGGTAGCGGGCGTACCTACGAGCAGTACTTC	CASERGSGRTYEQYF
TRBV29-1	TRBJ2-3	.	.	TGCAGCGTTATCTCCGAGAGGGGGGCGGATACGCAGTATTTT	CSVISERGADTQYF
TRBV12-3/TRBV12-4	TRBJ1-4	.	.	TGTGCCAGCAGCCCACAGGTTGGGGAAAAACTGTTTTTT	CASSPQVGEKLFF
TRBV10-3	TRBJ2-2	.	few	TGTGCCATCAGCCAAATGCGGGGCGGGAAGTTCACCGGGGAGCTGTTTTTT	CAISQMRGGKFTGELFF
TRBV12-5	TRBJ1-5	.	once	TGTGCTAGTGGTTTGGATCTAGGGCCCCAGCATTTT	CASGLDLGPQHF
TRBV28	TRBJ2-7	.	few	TGTGCCAGCAGTTTTGGCGGGGCTACGCACGAGCAGTACTTC	CASSFGGATHEQYF
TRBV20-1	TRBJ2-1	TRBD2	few	TGCAGTGCGTCGGGGACTAGTGAGCAGTTCTTC	CSASGTSEQFF
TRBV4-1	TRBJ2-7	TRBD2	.	TGCGCCAGCAGCCAAGAGCTAGCGGGATTGTACGAGCAGTACTTC	CASSQELAGLYEQYF
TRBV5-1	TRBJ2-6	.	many	TGCGCCAGCAGCTTGTTCTCTGGGGCCAACGTCCTGACTTTC	CASSLFSGANVLTF
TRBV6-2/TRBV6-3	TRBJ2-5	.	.	TGTGCCATAAGAGGTAGTTCATCCTGGGAGACCCAGTACTTC	CAIRGSSSWETQYF
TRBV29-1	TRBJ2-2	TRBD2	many	TGCAGCGTTGAAGCCCAAAGGGGACTAGCGGGAGGTGGGGAGCTGTTTTTT	CSVEAQRGLAGGGELFF
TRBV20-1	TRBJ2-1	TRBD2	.	TGCAGTGGACTAGCGGGAGAAAGGCAGTTCTTC	CSGLAGERQFF
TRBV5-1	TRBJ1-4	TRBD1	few	TGCGCCAGCAGGGGCCGACAGGGGGACGAAAAACTGTTTTTT	CASRGRQGDEKLFF
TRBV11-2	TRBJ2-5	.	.	TGTGCCGCAGGGGATTACGTAGGGCAAGAGACCCAGTACTTC	CAAGDYVGQETQYF
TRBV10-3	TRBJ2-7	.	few	TGTGCCTCAACCTGGGGCCCTCAGGGGGAGCAGTACTTC	CASTWGPQGEQYF
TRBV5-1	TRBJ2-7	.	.	TGCGCCAGCAGCTTGGCCGGACGGAGCGGGCAGTACTTC	CASSLAGRSGQYF
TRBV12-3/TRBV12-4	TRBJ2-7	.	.	TGTGCCAGCAGTTTAGTAGGCGGGGACTACGAGCAGTACTTC	CASSLVGGDYEQYF
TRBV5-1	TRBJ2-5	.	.	TGCGCCAGCAGCTTGTTTGTGGGAGCAGAGACCCAGTACTTC	CASSLFVGAETQYF
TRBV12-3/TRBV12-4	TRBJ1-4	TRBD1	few	TGTGCCAGCAGTTTAATTGGTGGCTCGGCAGGGGGAAAACTGTTTTTT	CASSLIGGSAGGKLFF
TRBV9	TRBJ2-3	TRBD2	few	TGTGCCAGCAGCTCAGTAGCGGGGTCGATCACAGATACGCAGTATTTT	CASSSVAGSITDTQYF
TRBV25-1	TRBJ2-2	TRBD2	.	TGTGCCAGCAGTGAATTGGGTAGCGGGAGACCTAGTGCCGGGGAGCTGTTTTTT	CASSELGSGRPSAGELFF
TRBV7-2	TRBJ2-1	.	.	TGTGCCAGCAGCTTATACGGAGGAGTAAATGAGCAGTTCTTC	CASSLYGGVNEQFF
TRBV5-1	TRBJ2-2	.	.	TGCGCCAGCAGCTTGGACCCCCTGTCGCCCACCGGGGAGCTGTTTTTT	CASSLDPLSPTGELFF
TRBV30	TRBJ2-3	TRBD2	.	TGTGCCTGGACCGAGCGGGGGGGGTGGGGCACAGATACGCAGTATTTT	CAWTERGGWGTDTQYF
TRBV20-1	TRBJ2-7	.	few	TGCAGTGCTCCCGTAGCGGCAGACCACTACGAGCAGTACTTC	CSAPVAADHYEQYF
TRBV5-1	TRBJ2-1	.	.	TGCGCCAGCAGCAGTCCCGGGAGTATCGATGAGCAGTTCTTC	CASSSPGSIDEQFF
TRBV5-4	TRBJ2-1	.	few	TGTGCCAGCAGCCTGATAGCCGCGGATGAGCAGTTCTTC	CASSLIAADEQFF
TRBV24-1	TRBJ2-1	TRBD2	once	TGTGCCACCAGTGACTTGGGTGGACAAACCGGGACTAGGGACAATGAGCAGTTCTTC	CATSDLGGQTGTRDNEQFF
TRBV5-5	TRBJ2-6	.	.	TGTGCCAGCAGCTTAGAGAGGGGGGCCAACGTCCTGACTTTC	CASSLERGANVLTF
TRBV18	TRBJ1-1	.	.	TGTGCCAGCTCACCCCCAGGGATGAACACTGAAGCTTTCTTT	CASSPPGMNTEAFF
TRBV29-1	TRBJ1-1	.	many	TGCAGCGCTGGACAGCCTGAAGCTTTCTTT	CSAGQPEAFF
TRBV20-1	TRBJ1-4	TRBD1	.	TGCAGTGCTAGAGACCATAATAGGGGGCGCGGGGGTAATGAAAAACTGTTTTTT	CSARDHNRGRGGNEKLFF
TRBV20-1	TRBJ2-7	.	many	TGCAGTGCACTGCCTGGGGGCAGCTCCTACGAGCAGTACTTC	CSALPGGSSYEQYF
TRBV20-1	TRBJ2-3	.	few	TGCAGTGCTCGCCCGGGACCCAGAAGCACAGATACGCAGTATTTT	CSARPGPRSTDTQYF
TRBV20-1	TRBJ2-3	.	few	TGCAGTGCTAGTCGGGGGAAAAGCACAGATACGCAGTATTTT	CSASRGKSTDTQYF
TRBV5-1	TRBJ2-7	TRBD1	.	TGCGCCAGCAGGCCAGGGGGCACCTACGAGCAGTACTTC	CASRPGGTYEQYF
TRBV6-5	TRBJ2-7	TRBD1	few	TGTGCCAGCAGTTACCTCGCGGACAGGGCCTACGAGCAGTACTTC	CASSYLADRAYEQYF
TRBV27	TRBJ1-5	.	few	TGTGCCAGCAGCGTCCAGGGACCCGATCAGCCCCAGCATTTT	CASSVQGPDQPQHF
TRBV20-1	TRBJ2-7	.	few	TGCAGTGCTAGAGGCCTCCACAGCCCTAACTACGAGCAGTACTTC	CSARGLHSPNYEQYF
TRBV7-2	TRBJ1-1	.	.	TGTGCCAGCAGCTTAGATGGGGCTGTGAACACTGAAGCTTTCTTT	CASSLDGAVNTEAFF
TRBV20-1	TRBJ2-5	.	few	TGCAGTGCCCTTCAAGTGTCCGCAGAGACCCAGTACTTC	CSALQVSAETQYF
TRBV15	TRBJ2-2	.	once	TGTGCCTCCACCCCGGGGCCCGCGAACACCGGGGAGCTGTTTTTT	CASTPGPANTGELFF
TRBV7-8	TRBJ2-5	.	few	TGTGCCAGCAGCATCGGTGGGTACCAAGAGACCCAGTACTTC	CASSIGGYQETQYF
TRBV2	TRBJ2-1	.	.	TGTGCCAGCAGGGAACGGGCCCAGAACAATGAGCAGTTCTTC	CASRERAQNNEQFF
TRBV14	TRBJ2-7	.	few	TGTGCCAGCAGCCAATGGGCCGGGATCGAGCAGTACTTC	CASSQWAGIEQYF
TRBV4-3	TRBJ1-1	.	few	TGCGCCAGCAGCCCCGAATCTTACACTGAAGCTTTCTTT	CASSPESYTEAFF
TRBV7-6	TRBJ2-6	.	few	TGTGCCAGCAGCTTAGTGGCCTTATCATCTGGGGCCAACGTCCTGACTTTC	CASSLVALSSGANVLTF
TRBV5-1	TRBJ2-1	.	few	TGCGCCAGCAGCTTGTCCAACCGGAATGAGCAGTTCTTC	CASSLSNRNEQFF